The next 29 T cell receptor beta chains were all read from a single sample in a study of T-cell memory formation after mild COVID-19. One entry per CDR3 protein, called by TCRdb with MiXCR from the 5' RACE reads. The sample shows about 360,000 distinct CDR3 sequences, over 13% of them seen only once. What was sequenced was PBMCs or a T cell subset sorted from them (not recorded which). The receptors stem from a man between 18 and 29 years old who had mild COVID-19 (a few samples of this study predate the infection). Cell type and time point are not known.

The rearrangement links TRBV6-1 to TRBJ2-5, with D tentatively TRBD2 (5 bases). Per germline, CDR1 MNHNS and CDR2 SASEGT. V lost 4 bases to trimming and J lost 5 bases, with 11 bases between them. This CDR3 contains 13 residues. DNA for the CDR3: TGTGCCAGCAGTGTGAGCGGATGGGAGACCCAGTACTTC. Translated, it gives CASSVSGWETQYF.

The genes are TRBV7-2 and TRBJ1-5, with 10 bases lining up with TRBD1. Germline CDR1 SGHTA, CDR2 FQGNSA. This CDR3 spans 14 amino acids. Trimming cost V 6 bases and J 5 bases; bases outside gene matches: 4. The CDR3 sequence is CASRTGGADQPQHF. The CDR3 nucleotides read TGTGCCAGCAGGACAGGGGGCGCGGATCAGCCCCAGCATTTT.

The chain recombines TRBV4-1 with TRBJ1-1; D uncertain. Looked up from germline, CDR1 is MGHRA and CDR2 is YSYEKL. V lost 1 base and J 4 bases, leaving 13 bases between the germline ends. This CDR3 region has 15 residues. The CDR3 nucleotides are TGCGCCAGCAGCCAAGCCGTCGGGGTCGGCACTGAAGCTTTCTTT. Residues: CASSQAVGVGTEAFF.

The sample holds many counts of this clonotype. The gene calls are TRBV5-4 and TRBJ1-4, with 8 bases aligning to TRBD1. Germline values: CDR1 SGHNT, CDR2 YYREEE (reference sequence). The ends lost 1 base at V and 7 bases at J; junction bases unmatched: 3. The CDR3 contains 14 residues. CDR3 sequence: CASSLQGAVEKLFF. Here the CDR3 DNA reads TGTGCCAGCAGCTTGCAGGGGGCGGTTGAAAAACTGTTTTTT.

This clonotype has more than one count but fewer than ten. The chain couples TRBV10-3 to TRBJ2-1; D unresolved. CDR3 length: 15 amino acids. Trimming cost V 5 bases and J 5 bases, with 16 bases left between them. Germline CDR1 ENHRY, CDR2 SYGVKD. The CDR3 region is CAISTGPNSDNEQFF. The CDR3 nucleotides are TGTGCCATCAGTACCGGGCCCAATTCCGACAATGAGCAGTTCTTC.

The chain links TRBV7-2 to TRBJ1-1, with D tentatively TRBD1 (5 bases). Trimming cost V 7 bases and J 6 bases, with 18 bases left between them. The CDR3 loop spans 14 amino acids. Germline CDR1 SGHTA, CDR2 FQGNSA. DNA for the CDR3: TGTGCCAGCATCCCCCGGGGCCTTGGAGCTGAAGCTTTCTTT. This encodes CASIPRGLGAEAFF. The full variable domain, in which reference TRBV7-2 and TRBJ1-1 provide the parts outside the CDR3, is GAGVSQSPSNKVTEKGKDVELRCDPISGHTALYWYRQSLGQGLEFLIYFQGNSAPDKSGLPSDRFSAERTGGSVSTLTIQRTQQEDSAVYLCASIPRGLGAEAFFGQGTRLTVV.

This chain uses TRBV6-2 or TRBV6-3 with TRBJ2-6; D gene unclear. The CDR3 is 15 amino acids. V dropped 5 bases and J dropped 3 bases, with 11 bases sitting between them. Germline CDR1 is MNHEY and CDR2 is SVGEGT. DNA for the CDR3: TGTGCCAGCAGTAAATCCCCAGTTGGGGCCAACGTCCTGACTTTC. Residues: CASSKSPVGANVLTF.

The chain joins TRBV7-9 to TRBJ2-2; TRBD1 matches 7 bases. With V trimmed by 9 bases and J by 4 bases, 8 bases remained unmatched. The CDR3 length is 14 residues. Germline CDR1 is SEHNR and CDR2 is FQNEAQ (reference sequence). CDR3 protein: CARGTGDGTGELFF. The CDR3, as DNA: TGTGCCAGGGGAACAGGGGACGGCACCGGGGAGCTGTTTTTT.

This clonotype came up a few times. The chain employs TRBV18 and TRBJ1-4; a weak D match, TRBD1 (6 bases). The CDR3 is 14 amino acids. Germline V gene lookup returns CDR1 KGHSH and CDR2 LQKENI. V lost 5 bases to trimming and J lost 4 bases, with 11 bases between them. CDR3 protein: CASSFDRSNEKLFF. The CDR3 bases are TGTGCCAGCTCATTCGACAGGAGTAATGAAAAACTGTTTTTT.

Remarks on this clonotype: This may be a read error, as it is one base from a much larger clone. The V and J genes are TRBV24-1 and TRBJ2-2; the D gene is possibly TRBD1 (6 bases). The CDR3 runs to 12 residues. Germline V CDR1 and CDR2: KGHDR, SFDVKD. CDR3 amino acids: CATRRDTGELIF. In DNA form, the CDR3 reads TGTGCCACCAGACGGGACACCGGGGAGCTGATTTTT.

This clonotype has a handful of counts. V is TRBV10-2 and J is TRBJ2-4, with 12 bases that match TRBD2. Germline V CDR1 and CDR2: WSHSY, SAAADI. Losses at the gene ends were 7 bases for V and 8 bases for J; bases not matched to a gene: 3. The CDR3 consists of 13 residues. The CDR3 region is CASTSGGADIQYF. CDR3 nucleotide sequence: TGCGCCAGCACTAGCGGGGGGGCCGACATTCAGTACTTC.

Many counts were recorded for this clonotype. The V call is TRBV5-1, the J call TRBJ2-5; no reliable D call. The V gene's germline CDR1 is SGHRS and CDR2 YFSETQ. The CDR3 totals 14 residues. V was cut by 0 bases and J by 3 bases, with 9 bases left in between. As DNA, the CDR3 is TGCGCCAGCAGCTTGGGGAATGGAGAAGAGACCCAGTACTTC. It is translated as CASSLGNGEETQYF. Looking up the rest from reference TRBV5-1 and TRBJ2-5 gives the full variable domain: KAGVTQTPRYLIKTRGQQVTLSCSPISGHRSVSWYQQTPGQGLQFLFEYFSETQRNKGNFPGRFSGRQFSNSRSEMNVSTLELGDSALYLCASSLGNGEETQYFGPGTRLLVL.

CDR3 DNA sequence: TGTGCCAGCAGCTTGGGGTTTGGGGAGACCCAGTACTTC. It yields the protein CASSLGFGETQYF. This chain connects TRBV5-5 to TRBJ2-5; no clear D. Germline lookup yields CDR1 SGHKS and CDR2 YYEKEE (reference sequence). V gave up 0 bases and J gave up 5 bases, with 8 bases separating them. The length of the CDR3 is 13 residues.

CDR3 DNA sequence: TGCGCCAGCAGCCAAGAACGCGGGACAGTGTGGGGAAAACTGTTTTTT. This sequence encodes CASSQERGTVWGKLFF. The chain combines TRBV4-1 with TRBJ1-4, with 7 bases fitting TRBD1. Germline V gives CDR1 MGHRA, CDR2 YSYEKL. The V and J ends lost 0 bases and 10 bases, in that order; junction bases with no gene match: 11. There are 16 residues in the CDR3.

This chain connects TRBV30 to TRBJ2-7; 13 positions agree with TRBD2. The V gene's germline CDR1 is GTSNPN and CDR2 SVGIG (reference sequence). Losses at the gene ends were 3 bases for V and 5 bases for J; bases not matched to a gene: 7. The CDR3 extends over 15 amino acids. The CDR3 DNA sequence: TGTGCCTGGAGCCAGGGACTAGCGGGGATCGACGAGCAGTACTTC. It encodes CAWSQGLAGIDEQYF.

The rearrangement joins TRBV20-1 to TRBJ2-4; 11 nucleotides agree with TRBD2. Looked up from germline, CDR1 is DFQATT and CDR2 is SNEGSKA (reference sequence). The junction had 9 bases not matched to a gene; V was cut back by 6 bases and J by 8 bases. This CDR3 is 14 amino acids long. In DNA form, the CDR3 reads TGCAGTGCCGGGGCTAGCGGGGGGCTTGACATTCAGTACTTC. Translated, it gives CSAGASGGLDIQYF.

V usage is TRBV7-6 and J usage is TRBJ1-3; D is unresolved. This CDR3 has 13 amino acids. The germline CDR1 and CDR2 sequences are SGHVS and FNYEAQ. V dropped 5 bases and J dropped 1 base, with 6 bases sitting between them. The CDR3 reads CASSPLSGNTIYF. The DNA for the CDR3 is TGTGCCAGCAGCCCCCTATCTGGAAACACCATATATTTT.

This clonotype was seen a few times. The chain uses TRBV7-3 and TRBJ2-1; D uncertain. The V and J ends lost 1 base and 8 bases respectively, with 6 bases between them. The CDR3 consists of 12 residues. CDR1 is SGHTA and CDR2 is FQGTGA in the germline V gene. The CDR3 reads CASSLSADEQFF. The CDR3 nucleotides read TGTGCCAGCAGCTTAAGCGCGGATGAGCAGTTCTTC.

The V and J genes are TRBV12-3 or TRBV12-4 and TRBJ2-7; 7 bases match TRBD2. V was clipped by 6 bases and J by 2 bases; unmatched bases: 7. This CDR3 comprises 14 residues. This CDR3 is CASRDLAGPYEQYF. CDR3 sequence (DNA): TGTGCCAGCAGAGACTTAGCGGGTCCCTACGAGCAGTACTTC.

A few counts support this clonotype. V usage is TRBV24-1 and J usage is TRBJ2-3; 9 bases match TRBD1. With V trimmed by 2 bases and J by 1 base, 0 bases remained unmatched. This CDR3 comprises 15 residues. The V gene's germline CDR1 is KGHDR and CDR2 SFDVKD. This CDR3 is CATSDWDRGTDTQYF. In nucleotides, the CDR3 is TGTGCCACCAGTGATTGGGACAGGGGCACAGATACGCAGTATTTT.

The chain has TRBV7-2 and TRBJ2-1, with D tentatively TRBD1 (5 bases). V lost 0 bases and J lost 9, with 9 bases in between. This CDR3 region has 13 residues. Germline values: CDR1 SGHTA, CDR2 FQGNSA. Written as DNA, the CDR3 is TGTGCCAGCAGCTTAGCTAGTCAGGGTGAGCAGTTCTTC. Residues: CASSLASQGEQFF.

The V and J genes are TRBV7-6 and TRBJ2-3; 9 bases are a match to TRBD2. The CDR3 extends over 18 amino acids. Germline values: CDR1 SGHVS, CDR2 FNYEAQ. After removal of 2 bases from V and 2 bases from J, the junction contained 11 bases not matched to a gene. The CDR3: CASSLSSSAGGFTDTQYF. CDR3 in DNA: TGTGCCAGCAGCTTATCGTCTTCAGCGGGGGGTTTCACAGATACGCAGTATTTT. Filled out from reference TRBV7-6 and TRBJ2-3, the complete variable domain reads GAGVSQSPRYKVTKRGQDVALRCDPISGHVSLYWYRQALGQGPEFLTYFNYEAQQDKSGLPNDRFSAERPEGSISTLTIQRTEQRDSAMYRCASSLSSSAGGFTDTQYFGPGTRLTVL.

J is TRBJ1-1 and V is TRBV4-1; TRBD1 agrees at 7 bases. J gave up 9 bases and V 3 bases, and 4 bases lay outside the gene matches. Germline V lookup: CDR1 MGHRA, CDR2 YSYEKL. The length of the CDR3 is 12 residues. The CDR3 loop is CASSHRTGQAFF. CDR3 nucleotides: TGCGCCAGCAGCCATAGGACAGGACAAGCTTTCTTT.

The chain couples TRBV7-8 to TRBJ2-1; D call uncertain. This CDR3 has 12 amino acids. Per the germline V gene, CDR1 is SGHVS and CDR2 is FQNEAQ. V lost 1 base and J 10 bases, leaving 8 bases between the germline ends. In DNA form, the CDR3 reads TGTGCCAGCAGCTTAGGCTCGAAAGAGCAGTTCTTC. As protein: CASSLGSKEQFF.

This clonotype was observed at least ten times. The CDR3 is CASSLTSGTYNEQFF. The DNA of the CDR3 is TGTGCCAGCAGCCTGACTAGCGGGACCTACAATGAGCAGTTCTTC. This chain uses TRBV7-2 with TRBJ2-1; TRBD2 agrees at 11 bases. Per germline, CDR1 SGHTA and CDR2 FQGNSA. The CDR3 runs to 15 residues. V shed 5 bases and J 2 bases; nucleotides not matched to a gene: 2.

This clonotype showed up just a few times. The CDR3 sequence is CAISEPGQDAGETQYF. The CDR3 DNA is TGTGCCATCAGTGAACCGGGACAGGACGCGGGAGAGACCCAGTACTTC. The V call is TRBV10-3, the J call TRBJ2-5, with 8 nucleotides matching TRBD1. CDR1 is ENHRY, CDR2 SYGVKD, per germline. The CDR3 totals 16 residues. The V and J ends lost 3 bases and 4 bases, in that order; junction bases with no gene match: 10.

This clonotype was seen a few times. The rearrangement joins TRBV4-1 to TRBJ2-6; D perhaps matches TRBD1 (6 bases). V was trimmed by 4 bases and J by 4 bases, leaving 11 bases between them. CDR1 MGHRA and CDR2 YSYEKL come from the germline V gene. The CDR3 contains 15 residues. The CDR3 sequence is CASSPGTLGANVLTF. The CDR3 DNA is TGCGCCAGCAGCCCCGGGACACTCGGGGCCAACGTCCTGACTTTC.

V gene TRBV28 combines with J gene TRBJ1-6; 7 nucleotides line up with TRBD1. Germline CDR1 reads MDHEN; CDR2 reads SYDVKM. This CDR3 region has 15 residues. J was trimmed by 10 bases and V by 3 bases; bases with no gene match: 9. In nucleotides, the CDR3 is TGTGCCAGCAGTTTGCCCGACAGGGACTCATCACCCCTCCACTTT. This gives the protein CASSLPDRDSSPLHF.

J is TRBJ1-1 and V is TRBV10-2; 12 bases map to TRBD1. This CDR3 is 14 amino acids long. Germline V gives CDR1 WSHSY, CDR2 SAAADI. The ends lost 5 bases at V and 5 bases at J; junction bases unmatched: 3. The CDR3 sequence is CASSRGQGATEAFF. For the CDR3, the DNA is TGCGCCAGCAGTAGGGGACAGGGGGCGACTGAAGCTTTCTTT.